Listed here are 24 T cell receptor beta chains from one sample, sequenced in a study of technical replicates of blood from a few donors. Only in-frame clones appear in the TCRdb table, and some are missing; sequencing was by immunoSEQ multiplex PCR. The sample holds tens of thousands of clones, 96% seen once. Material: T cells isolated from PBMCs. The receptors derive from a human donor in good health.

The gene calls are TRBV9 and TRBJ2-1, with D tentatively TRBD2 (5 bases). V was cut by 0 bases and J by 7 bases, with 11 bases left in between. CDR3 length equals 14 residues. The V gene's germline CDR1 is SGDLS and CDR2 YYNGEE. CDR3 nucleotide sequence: TGTGCCAGCAGCGTAGTAAACGGGGAGAATGAGCAGTTCTTC. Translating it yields CASSVVNGENEQFF.

CDR3 loop: CASSYGQPPSGNTIYF. CDR3 nucleotides: TGTGCCAGCAGTTACGGGCAGCCTCCCTCTGGAAACACCATATATTTT. The chain is built from TRBV6-5 and TRBJ1-3, with unresolved D. Trimming shortened V by 2 bases and J by 0 bases, and 11 bases separated the two germline ends. CDR3 length: 16 residues. Per germline, CDR1 MNHEY and CDR2 SVGAGI.

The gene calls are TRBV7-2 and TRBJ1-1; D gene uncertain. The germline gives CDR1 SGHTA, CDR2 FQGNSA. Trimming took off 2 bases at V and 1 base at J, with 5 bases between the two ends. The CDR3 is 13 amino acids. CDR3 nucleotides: TGTGCCAGCAGCTTAAGCGGGAACACTGAAGCTTTCTTT. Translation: CASSLSGNTEAFF.

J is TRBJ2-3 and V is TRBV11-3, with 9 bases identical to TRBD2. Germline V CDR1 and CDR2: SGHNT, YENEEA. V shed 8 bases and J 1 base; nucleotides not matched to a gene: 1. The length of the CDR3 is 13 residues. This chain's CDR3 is CASRTSGTDTQYF. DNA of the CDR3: TGTGCCAGCCGGACTAGCGGCACAGATACGCAGTATTTT. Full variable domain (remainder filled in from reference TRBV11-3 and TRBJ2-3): EAGVVQSPRYKIIEKKQPVAFWCNPISGHNTLYWYLQNLGQGPELLIRYENEEAVDDSQLPKDRFSAERLKGVDSTLKIQPAELGDSAVYLCASRTSGTDTQYFGPGTRLTVL.

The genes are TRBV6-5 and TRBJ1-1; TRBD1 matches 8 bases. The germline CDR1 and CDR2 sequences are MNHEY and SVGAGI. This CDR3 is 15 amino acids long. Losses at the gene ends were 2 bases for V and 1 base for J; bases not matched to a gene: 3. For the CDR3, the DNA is TGTGCCAGCAGTTACGGCAGGGGGCAGAACACTGAAGCTTTCTTT. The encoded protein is CASSYGRGQNTEAFF.

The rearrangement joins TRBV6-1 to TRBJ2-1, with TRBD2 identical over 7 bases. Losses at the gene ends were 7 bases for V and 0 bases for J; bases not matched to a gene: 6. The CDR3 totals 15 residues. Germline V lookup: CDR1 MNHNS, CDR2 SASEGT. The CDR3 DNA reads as TGTGCCAGCACGCCCACTAGCGACTCCTACAATGAGCAGTTCTTC. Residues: CASTPTSDSYNEQFF.

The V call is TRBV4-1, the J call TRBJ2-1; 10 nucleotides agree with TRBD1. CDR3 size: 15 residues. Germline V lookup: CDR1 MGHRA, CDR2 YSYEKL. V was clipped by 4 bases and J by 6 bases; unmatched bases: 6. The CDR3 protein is CASSRRGTGVNEQFF. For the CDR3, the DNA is TGCGCCAGCAGCCGGAGAGGGACAGGGGTCAATGAGCAGTTCTTC.

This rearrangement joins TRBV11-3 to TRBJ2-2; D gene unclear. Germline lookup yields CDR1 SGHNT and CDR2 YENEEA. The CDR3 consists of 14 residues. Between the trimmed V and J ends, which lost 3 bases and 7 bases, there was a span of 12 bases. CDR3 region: CASSFLSVNGELFF. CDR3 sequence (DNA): TGTGCCAGCAGCTTTTTATCGGTTAACGGGGAGCTGTTTTTT.

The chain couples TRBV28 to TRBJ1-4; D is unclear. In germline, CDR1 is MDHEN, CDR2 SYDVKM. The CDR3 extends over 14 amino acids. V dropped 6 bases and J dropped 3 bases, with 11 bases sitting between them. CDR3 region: CASSAGSPNEKLFF. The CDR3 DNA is TGTGCCAGCAGCGCAGGATCCCCTAATGAAAAACTGTTTTTT.

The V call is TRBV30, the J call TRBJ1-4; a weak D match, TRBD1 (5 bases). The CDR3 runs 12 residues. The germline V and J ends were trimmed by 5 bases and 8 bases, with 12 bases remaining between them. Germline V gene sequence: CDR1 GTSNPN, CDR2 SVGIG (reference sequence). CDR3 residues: CAWYQGSEKLFF. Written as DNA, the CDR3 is TGTGCCTGGTACCAGGGCAGCGAAAAACTGTTTTTT.

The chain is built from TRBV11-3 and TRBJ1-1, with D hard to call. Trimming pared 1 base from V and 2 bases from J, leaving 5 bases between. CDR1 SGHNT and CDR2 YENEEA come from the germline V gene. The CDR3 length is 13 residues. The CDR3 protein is CASSLGGNTEAFF. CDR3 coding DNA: TGTGCCAGCAGCTTAGGAGGTAACACTGAAGCTTTCTTT. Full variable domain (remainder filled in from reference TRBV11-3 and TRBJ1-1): EAGVVQSPRYKIIEKKQPVAFWCNPISGHNTLYWYLQNLGQGPELLIRYENEEAVDDSQLPKDRFSAERLKGVDSTLKIQPAELGDSAVYLCASSLGGNTEAFFGQGTRLTVV.

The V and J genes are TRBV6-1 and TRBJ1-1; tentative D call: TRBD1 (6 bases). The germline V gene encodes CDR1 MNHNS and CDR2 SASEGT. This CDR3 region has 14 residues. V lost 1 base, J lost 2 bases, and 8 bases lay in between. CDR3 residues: CASSEVGGNTEAFF. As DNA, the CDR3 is TGTGCCAGCAGTGAAGTAGGGGGAAACACTGAAGCTTTCTTT.

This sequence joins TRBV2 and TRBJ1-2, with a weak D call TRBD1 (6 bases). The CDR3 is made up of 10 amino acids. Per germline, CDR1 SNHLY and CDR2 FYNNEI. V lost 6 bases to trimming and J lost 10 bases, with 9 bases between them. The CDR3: CASRGQPYTF. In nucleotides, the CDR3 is TGTGCCAGCAGGGGACAACCCTACACCTTC.

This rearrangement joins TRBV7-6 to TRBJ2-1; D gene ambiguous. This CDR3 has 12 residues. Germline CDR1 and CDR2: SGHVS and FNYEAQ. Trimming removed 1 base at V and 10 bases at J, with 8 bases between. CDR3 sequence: CASSLEVQEQFF. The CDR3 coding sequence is TGTGCCAGCAGCTTAGAGGTACAGGAGCAGTTCTTC.

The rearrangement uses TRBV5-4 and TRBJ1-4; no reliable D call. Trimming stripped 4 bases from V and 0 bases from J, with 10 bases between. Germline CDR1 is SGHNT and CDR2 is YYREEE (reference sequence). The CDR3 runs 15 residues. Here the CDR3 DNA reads TGTGCCAGCAGCGCGAGGGCAGCAACTAATGAAAAACTGTTTTTT. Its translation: CASSARAATNEKLFF. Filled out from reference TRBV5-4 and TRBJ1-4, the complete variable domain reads ETGVTQSPTHLIKTRGQQVTLRCSSQSGHNTVSWYQQALGQGPQFIFQYYREEENGRGNFPPRFSGLQFPNYSSELNVNALELDDSALYLCASSARAATNEKLFFGSGTQLSVL.

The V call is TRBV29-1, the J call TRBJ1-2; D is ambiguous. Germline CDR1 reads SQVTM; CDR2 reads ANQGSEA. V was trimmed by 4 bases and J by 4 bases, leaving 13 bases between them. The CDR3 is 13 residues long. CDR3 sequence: CSVVGSILYGYTF. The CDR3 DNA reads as TGCAGCGTTGTGGGGAGTATCCTCTATGGCTACACCTTC.

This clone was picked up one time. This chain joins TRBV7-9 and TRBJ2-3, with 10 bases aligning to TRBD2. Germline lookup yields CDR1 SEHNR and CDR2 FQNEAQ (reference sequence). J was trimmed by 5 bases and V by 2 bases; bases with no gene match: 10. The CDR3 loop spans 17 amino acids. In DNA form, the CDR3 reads TGTGCCAGCAGCTTAACACTAGCGGGATGGGAAGAAGATACGCAGTATTTT. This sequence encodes CASSLTLAGWEEDTQYF.

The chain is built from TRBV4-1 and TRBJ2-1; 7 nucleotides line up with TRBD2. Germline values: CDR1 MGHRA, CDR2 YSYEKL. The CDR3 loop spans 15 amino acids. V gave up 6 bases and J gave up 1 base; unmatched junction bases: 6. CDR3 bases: TGCGCCAGCAGATTAGAGGGAGGGTCCTACAATGAGCAGTTCTTC. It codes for CASRLEGGSYNEQFF.

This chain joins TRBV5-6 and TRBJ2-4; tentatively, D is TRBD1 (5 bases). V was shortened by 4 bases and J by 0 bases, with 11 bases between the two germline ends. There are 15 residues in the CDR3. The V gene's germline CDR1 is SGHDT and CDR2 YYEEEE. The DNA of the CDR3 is TGTGCCAGCAGCCCCCTAGGGGAAGCCAAAAACATTCAGTACTTC. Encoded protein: CASSPLGEAKNIQYF.

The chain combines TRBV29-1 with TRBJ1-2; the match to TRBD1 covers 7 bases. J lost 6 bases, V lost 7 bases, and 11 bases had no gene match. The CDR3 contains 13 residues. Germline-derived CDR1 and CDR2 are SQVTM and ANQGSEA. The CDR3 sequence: CSAITGTANGYTF. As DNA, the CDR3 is TGCAGCGCGATAACCGGGACAGCAAATGGCTACACCTTC.

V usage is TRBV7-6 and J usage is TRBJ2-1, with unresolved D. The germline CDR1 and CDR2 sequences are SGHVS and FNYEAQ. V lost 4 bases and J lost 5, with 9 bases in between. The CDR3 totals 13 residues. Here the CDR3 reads CASSSRQNNEQFF. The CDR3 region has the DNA TGTGCCAGCAGCTCCCGACAAAACAATGAGCAGTTCTTC. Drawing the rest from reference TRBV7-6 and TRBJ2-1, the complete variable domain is GAGVSQSPRYKVTKRGQDVALRCDPISGHVSLYWYRQALGQGPEFLTYFNYEAQQDKSGLPNDRFSAERPEGSISTLTIQRTEQRDSAMYRCASSSRQNNEQFFGPGTRLTVL.

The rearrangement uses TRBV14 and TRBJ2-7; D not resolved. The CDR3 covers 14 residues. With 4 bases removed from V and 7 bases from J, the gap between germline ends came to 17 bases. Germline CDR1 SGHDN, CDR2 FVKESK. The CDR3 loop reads CASSPLRLGGEQYF. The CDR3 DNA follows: TGTGCCAGCAGCCCTTTACGTCTAGGTGGGGAGCAGTACTTC.

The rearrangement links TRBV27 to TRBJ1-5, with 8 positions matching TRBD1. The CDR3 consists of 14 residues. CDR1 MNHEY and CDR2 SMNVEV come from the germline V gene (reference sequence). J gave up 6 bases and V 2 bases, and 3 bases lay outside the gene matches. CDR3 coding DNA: TGTGCCAGCAGTTTAGGACAGGGAGGTCAGCCCCAGCATTTT. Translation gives CASSLGQGGQPQHF.

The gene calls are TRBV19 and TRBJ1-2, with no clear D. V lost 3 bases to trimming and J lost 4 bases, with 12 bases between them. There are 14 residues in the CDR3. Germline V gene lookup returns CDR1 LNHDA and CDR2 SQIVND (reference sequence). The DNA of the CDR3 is TGTGCCAGTAGTATTAACGGGGAGGCCTATGGCTACACCTTC. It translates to CASSINGEAYGYTF. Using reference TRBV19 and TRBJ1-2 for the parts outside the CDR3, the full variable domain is DGGITQSPKYLFRKEGQNVTLSCEQNLNHDAMYWYRQDPGQGLRLIYYSQIVNDFQKGDIAEGYSVSREKKESFPLTVTSAQKNPTAFYLCASSINGEAYGYTFGSGTRLTVV.